This T cell receptor (beta chain) is from a study of cytomegalovirus exposure and HLA in healthy donors. The CDR3 spans 16 residues. Trimming at V came to 8 bases and at J to 0 bases, leaving 9 bases not matched to a gene. Germline CDR1 is SEHNR and CDR2 is FQNEAQ (reference sequence). Both 60 Vbeta primers and 13 Jbeta primers went into the PCR. TCRdb keeps only in-frame clones here, not all; method: immunoSEQ multiplex PCR. Counted here are approximately 150,000 clones, 65% to 85% occurring once; the ten biggest clones make up around 1.5%. The chain has TRBV7-9 and TRBJ2-7; 11 bases are a match to TRBD2. Sequenced input: PBMCs. The sequence was obtained from a woman younger than 30 in good health and CMV-seronegative. The CDR3 nucleotides read TGTGCCAGCGACCTAACGACTAGCGGGACCTCCTACGAGCAGTACTTC. It is translated as CASDLTTSGTSYEQYF.